This TCR beta chain derives from a study of shared clonotypes between healthy human individuals. V gave up 2 bases and J gave up 2 bases, with 10 bases separating them. CDR1 MNHEY and CDR2 SVGAGI come from the germline V gene. The CDR3 totals 14 residues. Only CD45RO-negative cells positively selected for CCR7 counted as naive CD8 cells, so terminally differentiated effector memory CD45RA+ cells were excluded. Each donor was a Caucasian adult residing in Nashville, Tennessee. Points from the study as a whole: A handful of donors showed sharing of around 5% of naive CD4 clonotypes.

Comments on this clone: Its antigen is currently unknown. At the DNA level, this CDR3 is encoded by other sequences in the same sample as well.

Assay used: immunoSEQ multiplex PCR; TCRdb lists only in-frame clones, some missing. The sample lists around 2.1 million clones, roughly 91% occurring once. This TCR derives from a man younger than 35 in good health. Some clones in this sample may be carry-over from other donors' samples. What was sequenced was naive CD8+ T cells from PBMCs. This rearrangement joins TRBV6-5 to TRBJ2-7; D is uncertain. The CDR3 region has the DNA TGTGCCAGCAGTTACCGTACCGGCACCTACGAGCAGTACTTC. Encoded protein: CASSYRTGTYEQYF.